These T cell receptor beta chains were read from a single sample in a study of blood T cell repertoires in COVID-19. The repertoire was sequenced with immunoSEQ multiplex PCR; TCRdb's copy has only in-frame clones and lacks some. The data show tens of thousands of clones, about 90% seen once. The sample taken for sequencing was peripheral blood. These TCRs come from a man aged 35-49 years with COVID-19, enrolled during active disease. Each CDR3 is given with its conserved first and last residue. D genes are given only for firm matches. Only some rows state a clone size, as once, few, many or a class for expanded clones.

j_call v_call clone_size d_call cdr3_aa cdr3_nt
TRBJ2-2 TRBV9 - TRBD2 CASSVVGSGGANTGELFF TGTGCCAGCAGCGTAGTAGGTAGCGGGGGTGCGAACACCGGGGAGCTGTTTTTT
TRBJ2-5 TRBV5-6 once TRBD1 CASSFNRGLAETQYF TGTGCCAGCAGCTTCAACAGGGGGCTAGCAGAGACCCAGTACTTC
TRBJ2-1 TRBV5-1 - TRBD1 CASSPRTGLSYNEQFF TGCGCCAGCAGCCCACGGACAGGTCTCTCCTACAATGAGCAGTTCTTC
TRBJ1-5 TRBV6-2/TRBV6-3 - - CASSLLDRDQPQHF TGTGCCAGCAGCTTACTTGACAGAGATCAGCCCCAGCATTTT
TRBJ2-2 TRBV3-1/TRBV3-2 - - CASSQLPVGELFF TGTGCCAGCAGCCAACTCCCGGTCGGGGAGCTGTTTTTT
TRBJ2-2 TRBV19 - TRBD1 CASSMVGQGVNTGELFF TGTGCCAGTAGTATGGTGGGCCAGGGGGTAAACACCGGGGAGCTGTTTTTT
TRBJ1-2 TRBV5-6 - - CASSPEGGLYYGYTF TGTGCCAGCAGCCCGGAGGGGGGGCTTTACTATGGCTACACCTTC
TRBJ1-1 TRBV10-3 - TRBD1 CAISGTGQGNTEAFF TGTGCCATCAGTGGGACGGGACAGGGGAACACTGAAGCTTTCTTT
TRBJ1-5 TRBV21-1 - - CASSKNRGDQPQHF TGTGCCAGCAGCAAAAACAGGGGAGATCAGCCCCAGCATTTT
TRBJ2-1 TRBV5-1 - TRBD2 CASSPGLAGGLGNEQFF TGCGCCAGCAGCCCTGGACTAGCGGGGGGATTAGGCAATGAGCAGTTCTTC
TRBJ1-2 TRBV29-1 - TRBD1 CSVRGQIYGYTF TGCAGCGTTAGGGGACAGATCTATGGCTACACCTTC
TRBJ2-1 TRBV2 - - CASSERASRQFF TGTGCCAGCAGTGAACGGGCTAGCAGGCAGTTCTTC
TRBJ2-1 TRBV19 - TRBD2 CASAPSLAGVGEQFF TGTGCCAGCGCACCCAGTCTAGCGGGGGTGGGTGAGCAGTTCTTC
TRBJ1-5 TRBV11-2 - TRBD1 CASSSGTGGWQPQHF TGTGCCAGCAGCTCCGGGACAGGGGGCTGGCAGCCCCAGCATTTT
TRBJ2-5 TRBV5-5 once TRBD2 CASSPSWGGGETQYF TGTGCCAGCAGCCCCTCTTGGGGGGGAGGAGAGACCCAGTACTTC
TRBJ2-6 TRBV19 - - CASRSGDGANVLTF TGTGCCAGTAGGTCAGGGGATGGGGCCAACGTCCTGACTTTC
TRBJ1-6 TRBV10-3 - TRBD1 CAISDEGAGNSPLHF TGTGCCATCAGTGACGAGGGGGCGGGTAATTCACCCCTCCACTTT
TRBJ2-1 TRBV6-6 once - CASSYERYNEQFF TGTGCCAGCAGTTACGAGAGGTACAATGAGCAGTTCTTC
TRBJ1-1 TRBV19 few - CASITGQGMTEAFF TGTGCCAGTATTACCGGGCAGGGAATGACTGAAGCTTTCTTT
TRBJ2-7 TRBV11-2 - - CASSPSAGYYEQYF TGTGCCAGCAGCCCCTCTGCAGGGTACTACGAGCAGTACTTC
TRBJ2-5 TRBV5-6 - - CASSRDTSEETQYF TGTGCCAGCAGCCGGGACACCTCGGAAGAGACCCAGTACTTC
TRBJ1-1 TRBV7-9 - - CASSVTIGGTEAFF TGTGCCAGCAGCGTGACAATTGGTGGCACTGAAGCTTTCTTT
TRBJ1-5 TRBV28 - TRBD1 CASSLGIGRGQRQPQHF TGTGCCAGCAGTTTGGGCATAGGCAGGGGGCAGCGTCAGCCCCAGCATTTT
TRBJ2-3 TRBV27 - TRBD2 CASSFSGGADTQYF TGTGCCAGCAGTTTTAGCGGGGGCGCAGATACGCAGTATTTT
TRBJ1-2 TRBV18 few TRBD1 CASSPTGGDYGYTF TGTGCCAGCTCACCGACAGGGGGAGACTATGGCTACACCTTC
TRBJ2-3 TRBV6-5 - - CASRGVGTDTQYF TGTGCCAGCCGCGGCGTTGGCACAGATACGCAGTATTTT
TRBJ1-2 TRBV2 - - CASSEVGQGRDYGYTF TGTGCCAGCAGTGAAGTGGGCCAGGGGAGGGACTATGGCTACACCTTC
TRBJ2-3 TRBV9 - TRBD2 CASSVGLADPSTDTQYF TGTGCCAGCAGCGTAGGGCTAGCGGACCCTAGCACAGATACGCAGTATTTT
TRBJ2-1 TRBV27 once - CASSWASSYNEQFF TGTGCCAGCAGTTGGGCAAGCTCCTACAATGAGCAGTTCTTC
TRBJ2-7 TRBV4-1 few - CASSRTSEGVPYEQYF TGCGCCAGCAGCCGAACAAGTGAAGGGGTACCCTACGAGCAGTACTTC
TRBJ1-3 TRBV28 - - CASSLGQGGGNTIYF TGTGCCAGCAGTTTGGGCCAGGGAGGGGGAAACACCATATATTTT
TRBJ1-2 TRBV11-2 - - CASSLNLAGDGYTF TGTGCCAGCAGCTTAAATTTGGCAGGGGATGGCTACACCTTC
TRBJ1-5 TRBV5-1 - - CASSLDRESNQPQHF TGCGCCAGCAGCTTGGACAGGGAGAGCAATCAGCCCCAGCATTTT
TRBJ1-2 TRBV19 - - CASSLTGSGYTF TGTGCCAGTAGTCTTACAGGGTCGGGCTACACCTTC
TRBJ2-1 TRBV5-5 - TRBD2 CASSMPGLAVNEQFF TGTGCCAGCAGCATGCCGGGACTAGCGGTCAATGAGCAGTTCTTC
TRBJ2-7 TRBV7-9 - TRBD1 CASSLGGQGANEQYF TGTGCCAGCAGCTTAGGGGGACAGGGGGCAAACGAGCAGTACTTC
TRBJ2-1 TRBV7-3 - - CASSLGPSSYNEQFF TGTGCCAGCAGCTTGGGCCCGAGCTCCTACAATGAGCAGTTCTTC
TRBJ1-1 TRBV28 - - CASSADGGWTEAFF TGTGCCAGCAGTGCCGACGGAGGGTGGACTGAAGCTTTCTTT
TRBJ2-1 TRBV19 - - CASSIGQKSNEQFF TGTGCCAGTAGTATAGGACAGAAGTCCAATGAGCAGTTCTTC
TRBJ2-7 TRBV10-1 few TRBD1 CASSEYRTGGEQYF TGCGCCAGCAGTGAGTACCGGACAGGGGGCGAGCAGTACTTC
TRBJ2-1 TRBV11-2 - TRBD2 CASSLEDSGGANEQFF TGTGCCAGCAGCTTAGAGGATAGCGGGGGGGCGAATGAGCAGTTCTTC
TRBJ1-1 TRBV5-1 - - CASSLDRVNTEAFF TGCGCCAGCAGCTTGGACAGGGTTAACACTGAAGCTTTCTTT
TRBJ2-1 TRBV24-1 once TRBD1 CATAGTVNNEQFF TGTGCCACCGCCGGGACAGTAAACAATGAGCAGTTCTTC
TRBJ2-1 TRBV11-1 - TRBD1 CASSGPDRDGNEQFF TGTGCCAGCAGCGGCCCAGACAGGGACGGCAATGAGCAGTTCTTC
TRBJ1-3 TRBV6-1 few TRBD1 CASSEGTGDSGNTIYF TGTGCCAGCAGTGAGGGGACAGGGGACTCTGGAAACACCATATATTTT
TRBJ2-1 TRBV28 - - CASRPGELYNEQFF TGTGCCAGCAGACCCGGGGAGCTTTACAATGAGCAGTTCTTC